The source of this T cell receptor beta chain is a study of T cells in Graves' hyperthyroidism and ophthalmopathy. The wider study: Peripheral blood specimens were obtained at initial diagnosis, prior to any treatment.

Study-wide results and caveats: Stable hyperthyroidism was told apart from ophthalmopathy by a model built on 13 V-J features.

Stable disease denoted Graves' hyperthyroidism without ophthalmopathy progression within 18 months. Template material for amplifying TCR beta CDR3 regions consisted of RNA transcripts. First-round RT-PCR targeting the TCR CDR3 was performed with the HTBI primer set. In TCRdb, the multiplex PCR reads were re-called with MiXCR into one record per CDR3 protein. The data show around 420,000 distinct CDR3 sequences, approximately 15% seen once. This clonotype occurred many times. Its matching antigen is unknown. This CDR3 is 20 amino acids long. The V gene end was trimmed by 5 bases and the J gene end by 3 bases; junction bases not matched to a gene: 20. Germline V CDR1 and CDR2: MNHNS, SASEGT.

Sequencing was done on a sample of blood. This sequence was found in a woman under 30 with Graves' hyperthyroidism. This chain uses TRBV6-1 with TRBJ2-7; TRBD2 matches at 12 bases. Here the CDR3 DNA reads TGTGCCAGCAGTAACCCGAGGATGACTAGCGGGGGCACCCCGCACTACGAGCAGTACTTC. Its protein is CASSNPRMTSGGTPHYEQYF.